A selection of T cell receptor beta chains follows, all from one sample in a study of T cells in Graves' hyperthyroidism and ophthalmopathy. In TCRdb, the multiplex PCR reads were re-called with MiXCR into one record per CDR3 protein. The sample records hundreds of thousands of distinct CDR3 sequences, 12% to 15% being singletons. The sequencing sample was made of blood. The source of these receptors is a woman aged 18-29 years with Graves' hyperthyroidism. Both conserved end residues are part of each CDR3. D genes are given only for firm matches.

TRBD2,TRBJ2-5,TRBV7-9,CASSQRLAGGVGETQYF
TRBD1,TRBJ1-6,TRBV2,CASSTRTGGYNSPLHF
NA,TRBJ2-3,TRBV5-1,CASSLVVEYESTDTQYF
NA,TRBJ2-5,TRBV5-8,CASSVPGSSLVETQYF
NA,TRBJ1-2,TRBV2,CASSPPRFTYGYTF
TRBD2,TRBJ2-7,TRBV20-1,CSARDYSYEQYF
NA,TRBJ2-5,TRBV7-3,CASSLTTAAGETQYF
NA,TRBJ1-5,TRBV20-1,CSAIPNNQPQHF
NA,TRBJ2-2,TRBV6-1,CASGPSGTGELFF
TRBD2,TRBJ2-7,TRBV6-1,CASSSRPGLVYEQYF
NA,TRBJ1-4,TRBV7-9,CASSLEGGIEKLFF
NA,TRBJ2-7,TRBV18,CASSPWDSYEQYF
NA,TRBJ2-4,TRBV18,CASSPPGWENIQYF
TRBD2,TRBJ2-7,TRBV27,CASSFQAGSTYEQYF
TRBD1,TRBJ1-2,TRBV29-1,CSGRTPQGVGYTF
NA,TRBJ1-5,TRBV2,CASRGPESNQPQHF
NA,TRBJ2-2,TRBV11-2,CASSLGYMKGTGELFF
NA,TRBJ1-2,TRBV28,CASSWGPYGYTF
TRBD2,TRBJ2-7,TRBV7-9,CASSLYRRRESYEQYF
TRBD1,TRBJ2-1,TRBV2,CASSTPGTGNNEQFF
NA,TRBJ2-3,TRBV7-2,CASSLGAQFTDTQYF
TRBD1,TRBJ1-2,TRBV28,CASRALDRNTYYGYTF
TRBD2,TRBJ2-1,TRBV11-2,CASKTLGVSGRDEQSF
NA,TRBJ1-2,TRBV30,CAWSGLQGTGYTF
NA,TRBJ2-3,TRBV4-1,CASSHTTDTQYF
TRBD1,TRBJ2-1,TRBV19,CASSRRQGQNNEQFF
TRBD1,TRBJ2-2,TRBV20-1,CSAVQGRHTGELFF
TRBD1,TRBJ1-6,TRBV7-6,CASSTRGQGNSPLHF
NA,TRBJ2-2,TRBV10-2,CASSTGRGNTGELFF
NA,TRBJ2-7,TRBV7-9,CASSFEGSSSYEQYF
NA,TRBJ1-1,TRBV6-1,CASSTTGRMNTEAFF
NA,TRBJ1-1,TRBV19,CASSKRRENTEAFF
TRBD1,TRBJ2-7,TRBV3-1,CASSQGTGGWYEQYF
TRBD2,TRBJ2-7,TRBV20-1,CSARPQTSGSYEQYF
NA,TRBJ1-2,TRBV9,CASSVGEGSNYGYTF
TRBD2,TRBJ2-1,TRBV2,CASSSRLAGYNEQFF
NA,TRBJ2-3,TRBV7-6,CASSLGGFGTDTQYF
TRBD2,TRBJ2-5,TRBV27,CASSRLAGVWETQYF
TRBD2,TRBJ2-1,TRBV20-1,CSARGASGPYNEQFF
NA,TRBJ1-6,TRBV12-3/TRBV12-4,CASSPQETSPLHF
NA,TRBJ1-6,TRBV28,CASSGQGPYSYNSPLHF
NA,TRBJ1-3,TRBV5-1,CASSLTQGSSGNTIYF
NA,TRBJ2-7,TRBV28,CASSGGGQIVSSYEQYF
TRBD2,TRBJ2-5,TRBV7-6,CASSPIAGGLQETQYF
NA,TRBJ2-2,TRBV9,CASGPGLSNTGELFF
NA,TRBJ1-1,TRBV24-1,CAIRGAPLEAFF
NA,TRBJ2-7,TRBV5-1,CASSFAFGPSSYEQYF
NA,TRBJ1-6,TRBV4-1,CASSQLRRRATLHF
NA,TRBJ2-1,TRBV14,CASSPKLVRFDEQFF
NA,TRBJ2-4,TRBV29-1,CSVEGGNIQYF
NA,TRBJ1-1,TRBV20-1,CSAHQSLNTEAFF
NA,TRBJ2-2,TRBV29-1,CSVGPSENTGELFF
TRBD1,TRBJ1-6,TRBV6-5,CASSYSISNQGGAPLHF
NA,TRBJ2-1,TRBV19,CASSIWSVGGDEQFF
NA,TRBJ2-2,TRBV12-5,CASVDGDGTGELFF
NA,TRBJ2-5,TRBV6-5,CASSYRVPQETQYF